This T cell receptor (beta chain) emerged from a study of graft-versus-host responses after intestinal transplantation. Study as a whole: Anti-thymocyte globulin served as induction for all recipients, who then took tacrolimus and steroids for two to three years.

Here immunoSEQ multiplex PCR was the method, and the copy in TCRdb shows in-frame clones only, minus some. The sample includes 80,000 to 100,000 clones, around 92% of them seen just once. Findings of the study overall: Among recipient marrow samples, GvH clones were found; some appeared first in ileum or blood.

Comments on this clone: Its target is not known.

Trimming pared 4 bases from V and 2 bases from J, leaving 9 bases between. This CDR3 contains 15 residues. Germline values: CDR1 MNHEY, CDR2 SMNVEV (reference sequence). Source: unstimulated CD8+ T cells sorted from spleen or lymph node cells, taken before transplant. The chain is built from TRBV27 and TRBJ2-6, with D unclear. This clonotype was obtained from a human donor who was the organ donor for an intestinal transplant. CDR3 amino acids: CASSSRLAGANVLTF. CDR3 nucleotides: TGTGCCAGCAGTTCGAGGTTGGCTGGGGCCAACGTCCTGACTTTC.